These 2 T cell receptor beta chains originate from one sample sequenced in a study of resident and recirculating memory T cells in vitiligo (dated by TCRdb to between 2017 and 2018). The method behind the library was the immunoSEQ multiplex PCR assay. TCRdb holds this immuneACCESS table with in-frame rearrangements only. Some clones are missing; in checked studies, unresolved V genes explain under half, and the rest has no known cause. The sample contains 70,000 or so clones, approximately 90% of them found a single time. The biggest ten clones account for more than 4% of the sample. The sequencing input was blood. The receptor set was obtained from a male donor with vitiligo.

The chain couples TRBV28 to TRBJ1-3; 10 nucleotides match TRBD1. The CDR3 extends over 16 amino acids. Germline V gives CDR1 MDHEN, CDR2 SYDVKM. With 7 bases clipped from V and 4 bases from J, the junction kept 10 bases outside the gene matches. The CDR3 DNA reads as TGTGCCAGCACCCAACCGGGACAGGGGACAGGAAACACCATATATTTT. It specifies CASTQPGQGTGNTIYF.

The V gene is TRBV18, the J gene TRBJ2-7; 7 bases agree with TRBD1. Germline CDR1 KGHSH, CDR2 LQKENI. The length of the CDR3 is 12 residues. The trim removed 6 bases at V and 7 bases at J, leaving 6 bases unmatched. For the CDR3, the DNA is TGTGCCAGCTCGCCGGACAGGTTGGAGCAGTACTTC. It translates to CASSPDRLEQYF.